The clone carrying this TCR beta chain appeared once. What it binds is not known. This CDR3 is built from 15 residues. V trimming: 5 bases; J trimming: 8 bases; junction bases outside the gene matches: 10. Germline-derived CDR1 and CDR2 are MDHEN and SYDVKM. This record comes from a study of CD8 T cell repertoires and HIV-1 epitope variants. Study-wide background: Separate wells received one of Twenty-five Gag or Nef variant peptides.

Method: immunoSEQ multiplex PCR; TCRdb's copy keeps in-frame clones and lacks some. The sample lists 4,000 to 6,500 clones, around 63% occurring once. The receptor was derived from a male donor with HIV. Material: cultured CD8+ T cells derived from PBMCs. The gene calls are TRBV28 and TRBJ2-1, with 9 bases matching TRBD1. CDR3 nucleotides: TGTGCCAGCAGTGCCACAGGGGGCGACTCATATGAGCAGTTCTTC. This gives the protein CASSATGGDSYEQFF.